A single sample gave rise to the 5 T cell receptor beta chains below, sequenced in a study of cytomegalovirus exposure and HLA in healthy donors. The study ran its PCR with 60 Vbeta and 13 Jbeta primers. This table comes from immunoSEQ multiplex PCR, and its TCRdb copy is limited to in-frame clones, with some not included. The data show fewer than 150,000 clones, 60% to 80% seen once. Sequenced sample: PBMCs. These receptor sequences come from a man aged 50 or older in good health and CMV-seronegative.

CDR3 nucleotide sequence: TGTGCCAGCAGCCCTAGGGGGGGCTCCTACAATGAGCAGTTCTTC. Residues: CASSPRGGSYNEQFF. The genes are TRBV13 and TRBJ2-1; weak D call: TRBD2 (7 bases). This CDR3 is built from 15 residues. Trimming pared 5 bases from V and 0 bases from J, leaving 11 bases between. CDR1 and CDR2 (germline): PRHDT, FYEKMQ (reference sequence).

The chain combines TRBV6-6 with TRBJ1-6; D is possibly TRBD1 (6 bases). Germline V gene lookup returns CDR1 MNHNY and CDR2 SVGAGI (reference sequence). The CDR3 is 16 amino acids. V was cut by 10 bases and J by 0 bases, with 16 bases left in between. The CDR3 nucleotides read TGTGCCACTCTAAGGGGGGGGAGCTCCTATAATTCACCCCTCCACTTT. Amino acids: CATLRGGSSYNSPLHF.

This clone was recorded a few times. A much larger clone lies a single base off, so this may be a read error. The chain uses TRBV9 and TRBJ2-5; 9 positions match TRBD1. This CDR3 region has 15 residues. After removal of 3 bases from V and 9 bases from J, the junction contained 12 bases not matched to a gene. Germline V CDR1 and CDR2: SGDLS, YYNGEE. The CDR3 sequence is CASSGPGTGTEAQYF. CDR3 nucleotides: TGTGCCAGCAGCGGTCCCGGGACAGGGACGGAGGCCCAGTACTTC.

The chain couples TRBV18 to TRBJ1-3, with no clear D. This CDR3 is 13 amino acids long. Germline CDR1 and CDR2: KGHSH and LQKENI. V shed 6 bases and J shed 3 bases, with 9 bases lying between them. CDR3 sequence (DNA): TGTGCCAGCTCCCCTGAACTTGGAAACACCATATATTTT. This codes for CASSPELGNTIYF.

This chain links TRBV2 with TRBJ2-7; TRBD1 matches at 7 bases. The CDR3 has 14 residues. Germline CDR1 is SNHLY and CDR2 is FYNNEI. Losses at the gene ends were 6 bases for V and 2 bases for J; bases not matched to a gene: 7. The CDR3 is CASRRQGTAYEQYF. DNA for the CDR3: TGTGCCAGCAGGAGACAGGGAACCGCCTACGAGCAGTACTTC.